This is a list of T cell receptor beta chains from one sample in a study of regulatory T cells in long-lasting Graves disease. TCRdb ran MiXCR on the multiplex PCR reads and lists one entry per CDR3 protein. The table records a few hundred thousand distinct CDR3 sequences, over 12% of them present only once. These same data were also listed under a study on T cells in Graves' hyperthyroidism and ophthalmopathy.

This specimen was peripheral blood mononuclear cells (PBMCs), taken at new diagnosis, from a patient treated with antithyroid drugs. The origin of the receptors is a middle-aged woman with Graves disease. Each CDR3 is given with its conserved first and last residue. Fields, in order: J gene, D gene, V gene, clone size, CDR3 DNA, CDR3 protein. A D gene is named only where the DNA matches it firmly. Clone size is not always given. Where it is, it says once, few, many or a class for expanded clones.

>TRBJ2-2|NA|TRBV6-5|few
TGTGCCAGCAGTTACGGAGGGATTGACACCGGGGAGCTGTTTTTT
CASSYGGIDTGELFF
>TRBJ1-4|NA|TRBV14|NA
TGTGCCAGCAGCCAAGATCCCAGCCGGGGAGAACTGTTTTTT
CASSQDPSRGELFF
>TRBJ1-4|NA|TRBV7-8|many
TGTGCCAGCAGCCCTACGGGGCCGGTGGGGGAAAAACTGTTTTTT
CASSPTGPVGEKLFF
>TRBJ2-3|NA|TRBV28|many
TGTGCCAGCAGTGCAAATCACCCGTTCTTGACGCAGTATTTT
CASSANHPFLTQYF
>TRBJ1-2|NA|TRBV7-3|NA
TGTGCCAGCAGTTCGCAGGAGGGGTATGGCTACACCTTC
CASSSQEGYGYTF
>TRBJ2-7|TRBD1|TRBV3-1|many
TGTGCCAGCAGCCATCGACAGGGCTACGAGCAGTACTTC
CASSHRQGYEQYF
>TRBJ1-2|TRBD1|TRBV30|NA
TGTGCCTGGAGTGAAGGACAGGTCTACTATGGCTACACCTTC
CAWSEGQVYYGYTF
>TRBJ2-5|NA|TRBV15|many
TGTGCCACCAGCAGAGCGACGACTAGAACGGGAGAGACCCAGTACTTC
CATSRATTRTGETQYF
>TRBJ2-1|TRBD2|TRBV20-1|few
TGCAGTGCTAGATCTCCGAGGATAGCGGGAAACTTCAATGAGCAGTTCTTC
CSARSPRIAGNFNEQFF
>TRBJ2-6|NA|TRBV12-5|many
TGTGCTAGTGGCTCGACCCGGGCAGGTCTTCCCTCTGGGGCCAACGTCCTGACTTTC
CASGSTRAGLPSGANVLTF
>TRBJ2-2|TRBD2|TRBV5-5|NA
TGTGCCAGCAGCTCCCGGACTAGTGGGGACACCGGGGAGCTGTTTTTT
CASSSRTSGDTGELFF
>TRBJ2-5|NA|TRBV28|many
TGTGCCAGCAGTTCAACCTCAAGGAGGGCGGTAGAGACCCAGTACTTC
CASSSTSRRAVETQYF
>TRBJ2-1|NA|TRBV5-1|many
TGCGCCAGCAGCTTGGGACAGGACAATGAGCAGTTCTTC
CASSLGQDNEQFF
>TRBJ1-5|NA|TRBV20-1|NA
TGCAGTGCTAGCGGGCAGGAAGATCAGCCCCAGCATTTT
CSASGQEDQPQHF
>TRBJ2-5|TRBD1|TRBV29-1|many
TGCAGCGTTGAAGCCCGGACAGGTCAAGAGACCCAGTACTTC
CSVEARTGQETQYF
>TRBJ2-3|NA|TRBV7-9|many
TGTGCCAGCAGCTTACCCTTTGCGGGGGATACGCAGTATTTT
CASSLPFAGDTQYF
>TRBJ1-5|NA|TRBV10-2|few
TGCGCCACCTCAAGCCATTATAGCAATCAGCCCCAGCATTTT
CATSSHYSNQPQHF
>TRBJ2-1|NA|TRBV20-1|NA
TGCAGTGCTAGAGCCCTAGGGGACGAGCAGTTCTTC
CSARALGDEQFF
>TRBJ2-3|TRBD2|TRBV9|few
TGTGCCAGCAGCGTAGGGACTAGCGGAGGCACAGATACGCAGTATTTT
CASSVGTSGGTDTQYF
>TRBJ2-7|TRBD1|TRBV28|NA
TGTGCCAGCAGTTTATGGGGACAGGGAAAGCACGAGCAGTACTTC
CASSLWGQGKHEQYF
>TRBJ2-5|NA|TRBV18|many
TGTGCCAGCTCACCACCAGGGGGGGAGACCCAGTACTTC
CASSPPGGETQYF
>TRBJ1-2|NA|TRBV30|many
TGTGCCTGGAGTGCTGGGGGGGGATGGCAAAACTATGGCTACACCTTC
CAWSAGGGWQNYGYTF
>TRBJ2-1|TRBD1|TRBV7-6|NA
TGTGCCAGCAGCTTAGTAGCAGGGGGCCTCTTCAATGAGCAGTTCTTC
CASSLVAGGLFNEQFF
>TRBJ1-1|NA|TRBV29-1|many
TGCAGCGTTGCTTTTGGGGTTGAAGCTTTCTTT
CSVAFGVEAFF
>TRBJ2-1|TRBD1|TRBV9|many
TGTGCCAGCAGCGTATTCCCAGACAGGGCGGATGAGCAGTTCTTC
CASSVFPDRADEQFF
>TRBJ2-3|NA|TRBV15|few
TGTGCCACCAGCAGAGGACTAGGCAGAGATACGCAGTGTTTT
CATSRGLGRDTQCF
>TRBJ2-2|NA|TRBV6-1|many
TGTGCCAGCAGTGGATATACCGGGGAGCTGTTTTTT
CASSGYTGELFF
>TRBJ2-5|TRBD2|TRBV20-1|many
TGCAGTGCTGACTTGACTAGCGGGAGTCGGGAGACCCAGTACTTC
CSADLTSGSRETQYF
>TRBJ1-4|TRBD1|TRBV7-8|many
TGTGCCAGCAGCTCAGACAGGGGGGAAAAACTGTTTTTT
CASSSDRGEKLFF
>TRBJ2-5|NA|TRBV9|many
TGTGCCAGCAGCGCCCCTGGGGAGGGGGCATCGAAGACCCAGTACTTC
CASSAPGEGASKTQYF
>TRBJ2-5|NA|TRBV10-3|many
TGTGCCATAAGAGGACCAAACGACCCGGAGACCCAGTACTTC
CAIRGPNDPETQYF
>TRBJ2-1|NA|TRBV15|many
TGTGCCACCAGCAGAGATTTGGGGGAGCAGTTCTTC
CATSRDLGEQFF
>TRBJ2-5|NA|TRBV5-1|many
TGCGCCAGCACCAAGGACAGTGGTACTGAGACCCAGTACTTC
CASTKDSGTETQYF
>TRBJ2-1|NA|TRBV7-3|NA
TGTGCCAGCAGCTTAGGGTGGGTGGCTAACAATGAGCAGTTCTTC
CASSLGWVANNEQFF
>TRBJ2-3|TRBD2|TRBV12-3/TRBV12-4|many
TGTGCCAGCAGTTTCGGGCGGCCGGGACTAGCATCTAGCACAGATACGCAGTATTTT
CASSFGRPGLASSTDTQYF
>TRBJ1-6|TRBD1|TRBV2|many
TGTGCCGGACGGACAGGGCCTTATAATTCACCCCTCCACTTT
CAGRTGPYNSPLHF
>TRBJ1-1|NA|TRBV12-3/TRBV12-4|few
TGTGCCAGCAGCCCCGTCGTTGGTAACACTGAAGCTTTCTTT
CASSPVVGNTEAFF
>TRBJ2-7|TRBD1|TRBV6-1|many
TGTGCCAGCAGCGATTGGACAGGCCCCCGGGGGTACTTC
CASSDWTGPRGYF
>TRBJ1-2|NA|TRBV10-3|few
TGTGCCATCAGGACTTATGGGGGAGCTAACTATGGCTACACCTTC
CAIRTYGGANYGYTF
>TRBJ1-2|NA|TRBV7-2|many
TGTGCCAGCAGCCCTACCGGGGCCTCTTTTTATGGCTACACCTTC
CASSPTGASFYGYTF
>TRBJ2-1|NA|TRBV11-3|many
TGTGCCAGCAGCACCGGACAGCCTTACAATGAGCAGTTCTTC
CASSTGQPYNEQFF
>TRBJ1-5|NA|TRBV28|many
TGTGCCAGCAGCCTCCTGTTCGGCCAGCCCCAGCATTTT
CASSLLFGQPQHF
>TRBJ2-7|TRBD1|TRBV20-1|many
TGCAGTGCCAAGCCGGTTACAGGGGCCGACTACGAGCAGTACTTC
CSAKPVTGADYEQYF
>TRBJ2-2|TRBD2|TRBV27|NA
TGTGCCAGCAGTTTTAGTTCCGGGACTAGCAGGAACACCGGGGAGCTGTTTTTT
CASSFSSGTSRNTGELFF
>TRBJ2-7|TRBD2|TRBV25-1|few
TGTGCCAGCAGTGAATCTAGGTCGGGACTACCCTCCTACGAGCAGTACTTC
CASSESRSGLPSYEQYF
>TRBJ2-1|TRBD2|TRBV3-1|many
TGTGCCAGCAGCCAAGAATTCGGCGGTAGCGGGAGCTCCTACAATGAGCAGTTCTTC
CASSQEFGGSGSSYNEQFF
>TRBJ2-5|NA|TRBV5-6|many
TGTGCCAGCAGCATTGGAGAGGAGACCCAGTACTTC
CASSIGEETQYF
>TRBJ1-3|NA|TRBV7-9|few
TGTGCCAGCAGCTTAGTAGGTTCGCAGGGGATGGGAAACACCATATATTTT
CASSLVGSQGMGNTIYF
>TRBJ1-2|TRBD1|TRBV29-1|NA
TGCAGCGTTGGGGACAGCTTCTATGGCTACACCTTC
CSVGDSFYGYTF
>TRBJ1-2|NA|TRBV20-1|NA
TGCAGTGCTAAGGAGGGGGGTCTCGACTATGGCTACACCTTC
CSAKEGGLDYGYTF
>TRBJ2-1|NA|TRBV14|few
TGTGCCAGCAGCCACCCCAGGGGAGGCGAGCAGTTCTTC
CASSHPRGGEQFF
>TRBJ2-3|NA|TRBV12-3/TRBV12-4|many
TGTGCCAGCAGGGCTGACGGCGAGACAGATACGCAGTATTTT
CASRADGETDTQYF
>TRBJ2-1|NA|TRBV7-2|NA
TGTGCCAGCAGCTTAGCGGGGGGGGCAGGGAACAATGAGCAGTTCTTC
CASSLAGGAGNNEQFF
>TRBJ2-5|NA|TRBV20-1|few
TGCAGTGCTAGAGCCCCCTTAGCAGCAGAGACCCAGTACTTC
CSARAPLAAETQYF
>TRBJ2-6|NA|TRBV7-9|few
TGTGCCAGCAGCTTAACCCCTGGGGCCAACGTCCTGACTTTC
CASSLTPGANVLTF
>TRBJ2-7|NA|TRBV5-6|NA
TGTGCCAGCAGCCGGGTTTCGGGCTACGAGCAGTACTTC
CASSRVSGYEQYF
>TRBJ2-1|TRBD1|TRBV7-9|many
TGTGCCAGCAGCCGAGGACAGGGCAGCCTGAATGAGCAGTTCTTC
CASSRGQGSLNEQFF
>TRBJ2-1|TRBD2|TRBV2|many
TGTGCCAGCAGTTCAGCTGGGACTAGCGGGAATGTACAGTTCTTC
CASSSAGTSGNVQFF
>TRBJ2-5|NA|TRBV7-2|many
TGTGCCAGCAGCTTGGGCGGGGGCGCGGGAGAGACCCAGTACTTC
CASSLGGGAGETQYF
>TRBJ2-7|NA|TRBV28|many
TGTGCCAGCAGTTTATGGGGGCCCGGGTACGAGCAGTACTTC
CASSLWGPGYEQYF